What follows describes a single TCR beta chain. CDR1 and CDR2 from the germline V gene are DFQATT and SNEGSKA (reference sequence). This CDR3 has 13 residues. V shed 2 bases and J shed 5 bases, with 12 bases lying between them. In TCRdb, the 5' RACE reads were re-called with MiXCR into one record per CDR3 protein. The table lists 65,000 to 70,000 distinct CDR3 sequences, about 15% of them singletons, with approximately 5.2% in the top ten. These data are taken from a study of HIV-infected patients and healthy controls. The chain employs TRBV20-1 and TRBJ2-5; the D gene could be TRBD1 or TRBD2 (5 bases each). Sequenced: CD4+ T cells from blood. This sequence originates from a human donor in good health. The CDR3 is CSARRTGGETQYF. The CDR3 coding sequence is TGCAGTGCTAGACGAACAGGAGGCGAGACCCAGTACTTC.